The clone carrying this TCR beta chain appeared many times. Per germline, CDR1 SGHAT and CDR2 FQNNGV. This CDR3 is 13 amino acids long. V was trimmed by 1 base and J by 2 bases, leaving 6 bases between them. TCRdb independently ran MiXCR on the 5' RACE reads; one entry per CDR3 protein. There are about 180,000 distinct CDR3 sequences in the sample; roughly 6.2% occur only once, and under 3% lies in the top ten. The sample is drawn from a study of T cells after yellow fever vaccination. Study as a whole: Each low-cell-number fraction was prepared by means of SMART-Seq v4 Ultra Low Input.

The sequence was collected from a man between 18 and 29 years old who received the YFV17D yellow fever vaccine. The material sequenced was CD4+ T cells sorted from PBMCs, taken on the day of the first yellow fever vaccination. The chain recombines TRBV11-2 with TRBJ2-7; D may be TRBD2 (5 bases). CDR3 protein: CASSLGRPYEQYF. CDR3 DNA sequence: TGTGCCAGCAGCTTAGGGAGGCCCTACGAGCAGTACTTC.